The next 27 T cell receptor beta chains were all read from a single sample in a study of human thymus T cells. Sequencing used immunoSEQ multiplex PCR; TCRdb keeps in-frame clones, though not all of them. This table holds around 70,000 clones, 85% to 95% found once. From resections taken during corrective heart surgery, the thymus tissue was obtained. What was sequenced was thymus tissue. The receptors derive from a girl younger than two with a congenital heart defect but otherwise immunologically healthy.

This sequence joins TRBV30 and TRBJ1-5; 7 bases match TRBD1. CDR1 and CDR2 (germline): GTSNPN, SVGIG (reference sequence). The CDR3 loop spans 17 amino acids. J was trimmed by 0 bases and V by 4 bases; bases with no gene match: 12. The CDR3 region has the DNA TGTGCCTGGACCGCCGGGACAGAAACTTTTAGCAATCAGCCCCAGCATTTT. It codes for CAWTAGTETFSNQPQHF.

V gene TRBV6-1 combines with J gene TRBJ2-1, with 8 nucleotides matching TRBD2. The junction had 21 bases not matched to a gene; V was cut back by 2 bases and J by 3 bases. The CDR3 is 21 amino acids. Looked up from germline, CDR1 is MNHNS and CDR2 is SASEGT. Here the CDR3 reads CASSEPLGGRTTTGRYNEQFF. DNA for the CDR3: TGTGCCAGCAGTGAACCCCTAGGCGGGAGGACTACTACGGGACGCTACAATGAGCAGTTCTTC.

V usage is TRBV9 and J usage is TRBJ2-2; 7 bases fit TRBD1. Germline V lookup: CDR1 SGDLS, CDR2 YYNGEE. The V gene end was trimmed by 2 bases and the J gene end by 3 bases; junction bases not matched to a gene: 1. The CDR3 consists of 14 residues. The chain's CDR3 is CASSVGQDTGELFF. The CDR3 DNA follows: TGTGCCAGCAGCGTTGGACAGGACACCGGGGAGCTGTTTTTT.

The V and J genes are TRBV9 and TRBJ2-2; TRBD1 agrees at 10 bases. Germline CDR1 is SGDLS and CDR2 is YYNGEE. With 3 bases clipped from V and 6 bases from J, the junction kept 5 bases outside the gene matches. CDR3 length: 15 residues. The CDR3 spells CASSAGQGGAGELFF. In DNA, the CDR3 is TGTGCCAGCAGCGCCGGACAGGGGGGAGCCGGGGAGCTGTTTTTT.

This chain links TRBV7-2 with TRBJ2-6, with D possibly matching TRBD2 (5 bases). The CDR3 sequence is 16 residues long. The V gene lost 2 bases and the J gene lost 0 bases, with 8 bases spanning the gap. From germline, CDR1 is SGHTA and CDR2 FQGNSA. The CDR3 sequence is CASSLREGSGANVLTF. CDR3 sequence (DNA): TGTGCCAGCAGCTTACGTGAGGGCTCTGGGGCCAACGTCCTGACTTTC.

The CDR3 region is CASSLGQGIRLFF. Here the CDR3 DNA reads TGTGCCAGCAGTTTAGGACAGGGGATACGGCTGTTTTTT. The genes are TRBV28 and TRBJ1-4; 9 nucleotides match TRBD1. In germline, CDR1 is MDHEN, CDR2 SYDVKM. V shed 2 bases, J shed 14 bases, and the junction held 6 bases outside the gene matches. This CDR3 region has 13 residues. The full variable domain, completed using reference TRBV28 and TRBJ1-4, is DVKVTQSSRYLVKRTGEKVFLECVQDMDHENMFWYRQDPGLGLRLIYFSYDVKMKEKGDIPEGYSVSREKKERFSLILESASTNQTSMYLCASSLGQGIRLFFGSGTQLSVL.

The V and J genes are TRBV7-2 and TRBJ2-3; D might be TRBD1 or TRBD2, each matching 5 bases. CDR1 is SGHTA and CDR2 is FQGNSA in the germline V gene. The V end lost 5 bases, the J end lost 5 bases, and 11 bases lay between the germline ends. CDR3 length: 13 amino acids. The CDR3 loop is CASSAEGRDTQYF. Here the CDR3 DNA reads TGTGCCAGCAGCGCCGAGGGGAGAGATACGCAGTATTTT.

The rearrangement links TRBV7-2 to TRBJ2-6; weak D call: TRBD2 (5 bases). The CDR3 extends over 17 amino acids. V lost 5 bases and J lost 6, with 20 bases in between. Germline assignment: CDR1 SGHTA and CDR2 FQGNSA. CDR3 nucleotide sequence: TGTGCCAGCAGCCCCCCGGGGTCCCGAAGGGAGGCCAACGTCCTGACTTTC. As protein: CASSPPGSRREANVLTF.

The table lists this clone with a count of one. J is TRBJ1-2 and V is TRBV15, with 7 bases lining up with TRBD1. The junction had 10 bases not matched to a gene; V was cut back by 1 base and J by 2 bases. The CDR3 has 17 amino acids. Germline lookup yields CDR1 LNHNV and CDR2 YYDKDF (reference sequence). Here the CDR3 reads CATSRVGRQGGNYGYTF. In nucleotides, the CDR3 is TGTGCCACCAGCAGAGTAGGACGGCAGGGGGGGAACTATGGCTACACCTTC.

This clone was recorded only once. In DNA, the CDR3 is TGTGCCAGCAGCTTCCCGCAAGGAAGACTAGCGGGAGGAGAAGAGACCCAGTACTTC. It translates to CASSFPQGRLAGGEETQYF. V gene TRBV11-1 combines with J gene TRBJ2-5; 13 positions match TRBD2. J gave up 3 bases and V 3 bases, and 13 bases lay outside the gene matches. This CDR3 has 19 amino acids. Germline CDR1 SGHAT, CDR2 FQDESV (reference sequence).

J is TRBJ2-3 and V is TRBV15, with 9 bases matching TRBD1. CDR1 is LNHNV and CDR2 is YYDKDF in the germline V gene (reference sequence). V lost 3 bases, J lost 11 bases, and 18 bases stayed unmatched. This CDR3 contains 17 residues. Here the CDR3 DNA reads TGTGCCACCAGCAGGCAGGGACAGGGTGACTTTGCTGGGGGGCAGTATTTT. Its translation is CATSRQGQGDFAGGQYF.

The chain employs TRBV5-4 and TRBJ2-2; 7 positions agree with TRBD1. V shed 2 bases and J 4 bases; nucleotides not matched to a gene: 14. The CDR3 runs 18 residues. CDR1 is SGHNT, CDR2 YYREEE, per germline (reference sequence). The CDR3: CASSFWFLGGQVTGELFF. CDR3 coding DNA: TGTGCCAGCAGCTTTTGGTTTCTGGGTGGACAGGTCACCGGGGAGCTGTTTTTT.

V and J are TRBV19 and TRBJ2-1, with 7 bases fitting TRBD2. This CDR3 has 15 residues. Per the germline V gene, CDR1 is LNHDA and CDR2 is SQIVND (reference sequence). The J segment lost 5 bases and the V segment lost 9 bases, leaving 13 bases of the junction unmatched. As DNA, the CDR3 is TGTGCCAGCAGCCTTGGCGGGAGTTTCAACAATGAGCAGTTCTTC. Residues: CASSLGGSFNNEQFF.

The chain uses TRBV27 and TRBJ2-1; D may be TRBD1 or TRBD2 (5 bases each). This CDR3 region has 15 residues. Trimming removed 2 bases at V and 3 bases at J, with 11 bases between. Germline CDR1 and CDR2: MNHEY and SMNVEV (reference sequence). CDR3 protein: CASSLAGARYNEQFF. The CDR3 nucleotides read TGTGCCAGCAGTTTAGCCGGGGCCCGCTACAATGAGCAGTTCTTC.

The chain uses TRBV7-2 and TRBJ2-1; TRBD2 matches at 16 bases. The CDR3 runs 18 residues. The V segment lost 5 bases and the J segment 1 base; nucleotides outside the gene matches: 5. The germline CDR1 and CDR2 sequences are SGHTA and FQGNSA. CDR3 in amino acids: CASSRGLAGGLSYNEQFF. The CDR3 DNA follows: TGTGCCAGCAGCAGGGGACTAGCGGGAGGGCTTTCCTACAATGAGCAGTTCTTC.

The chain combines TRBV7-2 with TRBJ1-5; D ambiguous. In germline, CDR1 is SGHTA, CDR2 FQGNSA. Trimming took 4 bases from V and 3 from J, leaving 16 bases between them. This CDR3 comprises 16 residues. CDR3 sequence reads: CASSSIERRVNQPQHF. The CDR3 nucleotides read TGTGCCAGCAGCTCTATAGAGCGGCGAGTCAATCAGCCCCAGCATTTT.

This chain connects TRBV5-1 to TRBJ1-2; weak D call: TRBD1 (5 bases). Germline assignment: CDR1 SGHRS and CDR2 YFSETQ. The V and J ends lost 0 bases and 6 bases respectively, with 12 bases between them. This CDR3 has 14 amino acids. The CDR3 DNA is TGCGCCAGCAGCTTGGCCGTGGAGGGGAATGGCTACACCTTC. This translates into CASSLAVEGNGYTF.

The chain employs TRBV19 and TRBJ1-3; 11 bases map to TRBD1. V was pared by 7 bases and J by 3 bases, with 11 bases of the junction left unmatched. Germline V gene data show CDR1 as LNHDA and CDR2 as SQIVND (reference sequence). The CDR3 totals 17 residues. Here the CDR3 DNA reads TGTGCCAGTACCTCCGTCGGACAGGGGGCATGTGGAAACACCATATATTTT. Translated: CASTSVGQGACGNTIYF. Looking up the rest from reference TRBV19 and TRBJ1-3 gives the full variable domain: DGGITQSPKYLFRKEGQNVTLSCEQNLNHDAMYWYRQDPGQGLRLIYYSQIVNDFQKGDIAEGYSVSREKKESFPLTVTSAQKNPTAFYLCASTSVGQGACGNTIYFGEGSWLTVV.

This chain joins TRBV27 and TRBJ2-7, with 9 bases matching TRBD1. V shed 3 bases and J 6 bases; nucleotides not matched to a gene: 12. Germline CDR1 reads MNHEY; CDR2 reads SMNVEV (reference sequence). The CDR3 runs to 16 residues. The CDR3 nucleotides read TGTGCCAGCAGTTTCTCTCGTCCGGGACAGGGTACCGAGCAGTACTTC. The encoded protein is CASSFSRPGQGTEQYF.

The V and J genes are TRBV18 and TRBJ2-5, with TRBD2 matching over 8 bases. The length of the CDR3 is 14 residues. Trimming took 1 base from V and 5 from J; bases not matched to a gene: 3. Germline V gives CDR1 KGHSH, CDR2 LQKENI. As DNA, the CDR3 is TGTGCCAGCTCACCACAGCGGGAGTGGGAGACCCAGTACTTC. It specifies CASSPQREWETQYF.

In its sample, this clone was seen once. The CDR3 DNA is TGTGCCACCAGCAGAGATCCGACCGACCTGAAAGCGGGATCACCCAATGAGCAGTTCTTC. The encoded protein is CATSRDPTDLKAGSPNEQFF. This chain links TRBV15 with TRBJ2-1; the match to TRBD2 covers 7 bases. The junction had 20 bases not matched to a gene; V was cut back by 0 bases and J by 6 bases. Germline loops: CDR1 LNHNV, CDR2 YYDKDF (reference sequence). The CDR3 sequence is 20 residues long.

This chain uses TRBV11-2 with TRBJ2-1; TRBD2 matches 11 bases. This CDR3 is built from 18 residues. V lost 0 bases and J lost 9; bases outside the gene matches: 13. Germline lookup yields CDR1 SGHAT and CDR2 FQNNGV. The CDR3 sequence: CASSLDPLGSGRASEQFF. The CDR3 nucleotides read TGTGCCAGCAGCTTAGATCCGCTAGGTAGCGGGAGGGCAAGTGAGCAGTTCTTC.

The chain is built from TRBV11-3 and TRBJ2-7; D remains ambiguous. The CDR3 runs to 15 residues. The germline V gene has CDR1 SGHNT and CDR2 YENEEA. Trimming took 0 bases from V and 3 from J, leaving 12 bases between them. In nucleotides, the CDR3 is TGTGCCAGCAGCTTAGATCTCAAGCCACTCTACGAGCAGTACTTC. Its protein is CASSLDLKPLYEQYF.

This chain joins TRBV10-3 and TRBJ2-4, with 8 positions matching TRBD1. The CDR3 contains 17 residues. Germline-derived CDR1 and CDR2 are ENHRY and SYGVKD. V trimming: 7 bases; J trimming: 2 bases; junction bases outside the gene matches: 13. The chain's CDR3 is CAIIPVQGEKSKNIQYF. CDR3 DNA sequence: TGTGCCATCATCCCAGTACAGGGGGAAAAGTCCAAAAACATTCAGTACTTC.

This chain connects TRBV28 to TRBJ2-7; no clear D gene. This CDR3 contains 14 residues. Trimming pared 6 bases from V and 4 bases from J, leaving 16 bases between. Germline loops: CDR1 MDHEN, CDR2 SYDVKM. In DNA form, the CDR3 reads TGTGCCAGCAGCCCAGTCAGCTCTCCTTACGAGCAGTACTTC. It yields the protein CASSPVSSPYEQYF. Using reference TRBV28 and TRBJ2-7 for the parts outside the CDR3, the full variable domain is DVKVTQSSRYLVKRTGEKVFLECVQDMDHENMFWYRQDPGLGLRLIYFSYDVKMKEKGDIPEGYSVSREKKERFSLILESASTNQTSMYLCASSPVSSPYEQYFGPGTRLTVT.

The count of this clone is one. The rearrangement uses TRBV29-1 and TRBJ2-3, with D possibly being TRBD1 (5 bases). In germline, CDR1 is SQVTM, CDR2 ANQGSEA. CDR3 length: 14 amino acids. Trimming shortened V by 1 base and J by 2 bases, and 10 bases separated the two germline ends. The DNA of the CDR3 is TGCAGCGTTGAAGGCGCAGGGTCCACAGATACGCAGTATTTT. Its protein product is CSVEGAGSTDTQYF.

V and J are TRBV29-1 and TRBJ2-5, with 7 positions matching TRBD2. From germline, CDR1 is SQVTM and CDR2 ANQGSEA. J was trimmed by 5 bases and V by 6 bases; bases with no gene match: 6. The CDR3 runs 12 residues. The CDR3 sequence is CSVLGGTETQYF. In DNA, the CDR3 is TGCAGCGTCTTGGGAGGGACCGAGACCCAGTACTTC.